This T cell receptor (beta chain) was recorded in a study of early stage breast cancer tumors. On the study more broadly: About 80% of the 16 invasive tumors were ER+, PR+ and HER2-. Each sample averaged around 10-fold read coverage.

The V end was cut by 6 bases, the J end by 7 bases, with 9 bases between. This CDR3 has 11 residues. Per the germline V gene, CDR1 is ENHRY and CDR2 is SYGVKD. Each sample had two DNA replicates, roughly 0.48 ug blood or around 1.6 ug tissue. The protocol was immunoSEQ multiplex PCR, while the TCRdb copy is restricted to in-frame clones and leaves out a portion. The sample includes approximately 52,000 clones, roughly 84% of them seen just once. The source of this sequence is a person aged 45-60 years with breast cancer. The sample consisted of blood. The V call is TRBV10-3, the J call TRBJ1-2; D not resolved. The CDR3 DNA is TGTGCCATCAGCGGGGAATTTGGCTACACCTTC. Translation: CAISGEFGYTF.